This TCR beta chain was sequenced for a study of CD8 T cells in ankylosing spondylitis. This clonotype was found many times. A read error may produce the germline difference seen at one junction end. Germline V gene sequence: CDR1 SSHAT, CDR2 FNYEAQ (reference sequence). The CDR3 runs to 16 residues. TCRdb re-called the 5' RACE reads with MiXCR, one entry per CDR3 protein. The sample has hundreds of thousands of distinct CDR3 sequences, 10% to 13% seen once; the top ten hold about 20%. V usage is TRBV7-7 and J usage is TRBJ2-5, with TRBD1 as a possible D gene (6 bases). This TCR derives from a male donor with ankylosing spondylitis or in good health (not recorded which). The specimen was blood, either unsorted or a sorted T cell fraction (not recorded which). The chain's CDR3 is CASSLEIPGVAETQYF. CDR3 DNA sequence: TGTGCTAGCAGCTTAGAAATTCCAGGGGTGGCCGAGACCCAGTACTTC.